This TCR beta chain was obtained from a study of OX40 agonist ivuxolimab in advanced cancers. V was clipped by 2 bases and J by 0 bases, with 11 bases between them. The CDR3 is 16 amino acids. Germline CDR1 SGHAT, CDR2 FQNNGV. Here immunoSEQ multiplex PCR was the method, and the copy in TCRdb shows in-frame clones only, minus some. The sample contains about 59,000 clones, 85% to 90% of which appear only once. This TCR was recovered from an adult with an advanced solid tumor such as melanoma, head and neck, liver or kidney cancer. The sequencing used CD4+ or CD8+ T cells sorted from blood, collected in a trial of the OX40 agonist ivuxolimab. The chain has TRBV11-2 and TRBJ2-1; either TRBD1 or TRBD2 may supply D (5 bases each). The CDR3 DNA sequence: TGTGCCAGCAGCTTATTTGGGGGAAGCTCCTACAATGAGCAGTTCTTC. Translated: CASSLFGGSSYNEQFF.